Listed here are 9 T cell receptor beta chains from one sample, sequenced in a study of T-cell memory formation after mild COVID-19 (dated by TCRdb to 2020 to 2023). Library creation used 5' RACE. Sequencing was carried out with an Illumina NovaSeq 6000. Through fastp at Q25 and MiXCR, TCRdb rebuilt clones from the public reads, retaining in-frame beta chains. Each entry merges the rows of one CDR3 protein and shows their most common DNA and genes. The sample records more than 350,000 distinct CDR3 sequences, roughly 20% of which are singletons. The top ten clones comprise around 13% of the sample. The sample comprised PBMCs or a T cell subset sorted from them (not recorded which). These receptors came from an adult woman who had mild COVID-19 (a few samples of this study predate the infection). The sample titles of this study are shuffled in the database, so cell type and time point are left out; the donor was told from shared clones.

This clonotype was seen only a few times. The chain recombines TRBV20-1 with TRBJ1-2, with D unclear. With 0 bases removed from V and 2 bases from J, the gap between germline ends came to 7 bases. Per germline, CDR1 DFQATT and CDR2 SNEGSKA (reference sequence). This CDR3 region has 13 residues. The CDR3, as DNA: TGCAGTGCTAGAGATCGGATGAACTATGGCTACACCTTC. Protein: CSARDRMNYGYTF.

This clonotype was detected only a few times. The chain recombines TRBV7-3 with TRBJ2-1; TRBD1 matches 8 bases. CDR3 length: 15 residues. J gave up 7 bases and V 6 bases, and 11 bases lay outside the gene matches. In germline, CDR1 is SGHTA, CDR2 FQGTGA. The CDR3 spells CASSFDRGEWNEQFF. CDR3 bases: TGTGCCAGCAGTTTTGACAGGGGAGAGTGGAATGAGCAGTTCTTC.

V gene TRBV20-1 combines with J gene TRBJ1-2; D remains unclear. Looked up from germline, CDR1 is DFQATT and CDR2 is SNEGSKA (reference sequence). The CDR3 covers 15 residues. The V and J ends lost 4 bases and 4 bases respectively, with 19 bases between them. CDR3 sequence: CSAIPLTKGSYGYTF. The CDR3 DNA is TGCAGTGCTATCCCCCTAACAAAAGGGTCCTATGGCTACACCTTC.

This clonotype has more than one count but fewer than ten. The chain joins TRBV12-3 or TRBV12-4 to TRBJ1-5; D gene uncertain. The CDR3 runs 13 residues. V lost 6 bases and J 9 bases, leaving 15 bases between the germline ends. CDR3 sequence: CASRPTFKSPQHF. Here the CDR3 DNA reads TGTGCCAGCAGACCCACATTCAAATCGCCCCAGCATTTT.

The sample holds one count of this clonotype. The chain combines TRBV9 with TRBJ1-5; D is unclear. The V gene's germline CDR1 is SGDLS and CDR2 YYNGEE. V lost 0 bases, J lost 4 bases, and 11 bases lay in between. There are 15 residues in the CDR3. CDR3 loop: CASSVGGSWNQPQHF. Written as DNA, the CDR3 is TGTGCCAGCAGCGTAGGAGGGTCTTGGAATCAGCCCCAGCATTTT.

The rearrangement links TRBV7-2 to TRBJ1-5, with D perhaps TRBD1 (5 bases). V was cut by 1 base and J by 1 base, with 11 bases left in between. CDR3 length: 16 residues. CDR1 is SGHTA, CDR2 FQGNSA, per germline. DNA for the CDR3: TGTGCCAGCAGCTTAGTATCAGGGTACAGCAATCAGCCCCAGCATTTT. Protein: CASSLVSGYSNQPQHF.

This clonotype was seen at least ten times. The CDR3 DNA reads TGTGCCAGCAGTCGACAGGGGAATCAGCCCCAGCATTTT. Protein sequence: CASSRQGNQPQHF. The chain has TRBV12-3 or TRBV12-4 and TRBJ1-5, with 8 bases fitting TRBD1. V lost 5 bases to trimming and J lost 4 bases; unmatched junction nucleotides: 1. CDR3 length equals 13 residues.

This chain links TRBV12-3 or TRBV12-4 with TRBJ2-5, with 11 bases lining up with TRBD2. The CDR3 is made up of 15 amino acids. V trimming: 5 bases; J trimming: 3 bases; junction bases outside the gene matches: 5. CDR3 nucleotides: TGTGCCAGCAGTCTGGGACTAGCGGTCGAAGAGACCCAGTACTTC. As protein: CASSLGLAVEETQYF.

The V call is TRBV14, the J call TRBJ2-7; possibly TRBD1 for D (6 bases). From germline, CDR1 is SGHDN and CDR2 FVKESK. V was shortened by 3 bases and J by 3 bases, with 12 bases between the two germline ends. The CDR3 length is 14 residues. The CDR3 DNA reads TGTGCCAGCAGCCATTGGACAGACCTCTACGAGCAGTACTTC. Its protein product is CASSHWTDLYEQYF.